This T cell receptor (beta chain) was captured by sequencing in a study of shared clonotypes between healthy human individuals. Study-level results: Only a few donors were included, so the genetic and exposure-history diversity represented was limited.

Germline CDR1 SGHRS, CDR2 YFSETQ. Trimming at V came to 0 bases and at J to 0 bases, leaving 5 bases not matched to a gene. The CDR3 runs to 16 residues. CD4+ cells yielded CD45RA+ naive and CD45RA-negative memory subsets. In regard to this clone: Its antigen is as yet unknown.

The assay was immunoSEQ multiplex PCR, and TCRdb's table has in-frame clones only and misses some. The sample shows about 1 million clones, roughly 70% of them seen only once. The chain is built from TRBV5-1 and TRBJ2-7, with TRBD1 matching 8 bases. Sequenced sample: memory CD4+ T cells sorted from blood. Subset given: CD45RA-negative fraction. The origin of this receptor is a man aged 18 to 30 in good health. CDR3 nucleotide sequence: TGCGCCAGCAGCTTGGATTTTGACAGGGGCTCCTACGAGCAGTACTTC. Translating gives CASSLDFDRGSYEQYF.